The next 7 T cell receptor beta chains were all read from a single sample in a study of blood T cell repertoires in COVID-19. Sequencing was performed with immunoSEQ multiplex PCR; in TCRdb, only in-frame clones are kept and a portion is missing. Among about 120,000 clones, around 74% were seen once, and the ten largest hold roughly 7.5%. Sequencing used peripheral blood. The receptors stem from a woman aged 55-69 years with acute or convalescent COVID-19.

The V call is TRBV3-1 (or the pseudogene TRBV3-2), the J call TRBJ1-3, with D hard to call. V lost 0 bases to trimming and J lost 1 base, with 13 bases between them. Germline V gene sequence: CDR1 LGHDT, CDR2 YNNKEL (reference sequence). The CDR3 covers 17 residues. The CDR3 is CASSQEQILVSGNTIYF. The CDR3 nucleotides read TGTGCCAGCAGCCAAGAACAGATACTGGTTTCTGGAAACACCATATATTTT.

The gene calls are TRBV24-1 and TRBJ1-5; 10 bases are shared with TRBD1. V was clipped by 5 bases and J by 0 bases; unmatched bases: 9. There are 18 residues in the CDR3. Germline CDR1 reads KGHDR; CDR2 reads SFDVKD. CDR3 nucleotides: TGTGCCACCAGTGCGGACAGGGGGATTGGTTATAGCAATCAGCCCCAGCATTTT. Translated: CATSADRGIGYSNQPQHF.

The rearrangement uses TRBV7-8 and TRBJ2-3; D might be TRBD1 (5 bases). The V end was cut by 5 bases, the J end by 1 base, with 13 bases between. Germline values: CDR1 SGHVS, CDR2 FQNEAQ. This CDR3 contains 15 residues. CDR3 protein: CASSHSRVGTDTQYF. CDR3 nucleotide sequence: TGTGCCAGCAGCCACTCCAGGGTAGGCACAGATACGCAGTATTTT.

The chain carries TRBV7-2 and TRBJ2-7; TRBD2 agrees at 10 bases. V trimming: 5 bases; J trimming: 6 bases; junction bases outside the gene matches: 4. Germline V lookup: CDR1 SGHTA, CDR2 FQGNSA. This CDR3 contains 13 residues. CDR3 coding DNA: TGTGCCAGCAGCCAGCGGGGGGGAATCGAGCAGTACTTC. This sequence encodes CASSQRGGIEQYF.

This chain joins TRBV6-5 and TRBJ2-1; TRBD1 matches at 8 bases. Unmatched junction bases numbered 7, after V lost 2 bases and J lost 7 bases. Germline V CDR1 and CDR2: MNHEY, SVGAGI. This CDR3 comprises 15 residues. The CDR3 sequence is CASSYAGTGRNEQFF. The CDR3 bases are TGTGCCAGCAGTTACGCCGGGACAGGTCGTAATGAGCAGTTCTTC.

The chain employs TRBV6-6 and TRBJ1-2; 10 bases agree with TRBD1. The V gene end was trimmed by 6 bases and the J gene end by 3 bases; junction bases not matched to a gene: 7. The CDR3 spans 15 residues. CDR1 and CDR2 (germline): MNHNY, SVGAGI (reference sequence). CDR3 residues: CASRETGGSDYGYTF. The CDR3 nucleotides read TGTGCCAGCAGGGAGACAGGGGGCTCGGACTATGGCTACACCTTC.

This chain joins TRBV5-1 and TRBJ2-2; maybe TRBD1 (6 bases). V lost 7 bases to trimming and J lost 6 bases, with 13 bases between them. Germline CDR1 is SGHRS and CDR2 is YFSETQ. CDR3 length: 13 residues. CDR3: CASATGRAGELFF. The CDR3 DNA follows: TGCGCCAGCGCGACAGGTCGGGCCGGGGAGCTGTTTTTT. Complete variable domain (other parts from reference TRBV5-1 and TRBJ2-2): KAGVTQTPRYLIKTRGQQVTLSCSPISGHRSVSWYQQTPGQGLQFLFEYFSETQRNKGNFPGRFSGRQFSNSRSEMNVSTLELGDSALYLCASATGRAGELFFGEGSRLTVL.